This is a list of T cell receptor beta chains from one sample in a study of cytomegalovirus exposure and HLA in healthy donors. TCRdb's copy holds only in-frame clones and misses some; the assay was immunoSEQ multiplex PCR. The sample yields roughly 190,000 clones, roughly four fifths seen once. Sequencing used PBMCs. The receptors stem from a woman aged 18 to 35 in good health and CMV-seronegative. CDR3s include the opening cysteine and the closing phenylalanine or tryptophan. A D gene is named only where the DNA matches it firmly. Only part of the rows carry a size: once, few, many, or a class if the clone is expanded.

J | D | V | size | DNA | CDR3
TRBJ2-3 | TRBD2 | TRBV11-2 | NA | TGTGCCAGCAGCTTAGTACTAGCGGGGGATTACACAGATACGCAGTATTTT | CASSLVLAGDYTDTQYF
TRBJ2-3 | TRBD2 | TRBV7-9 | once | TGTGCCAGCAGCTTACTTCCGGGACTAGCGGGAGGGAGCACAGATACGCAGTATTTT | CASSLLPGLAGGSTDTQYF
TRBJ2-7 | NA | TRBV6-5 | NA | TGTGCCAGCAGTTACCGGAGGGAGAGCTCCTACGAGCAGTACTTC | CASSYRRESSYEQYF
TRBJ2-1 | NA | TRBV5-1 | NA | TGCGCCAGCAGCTTTGGGCTAGCTTACGACAATGAGCAGTTCTTC | CASSFGLAYDNEQFF
TRBJ2-4 | NA | TRBV19 | NA | TGTGCCAGTAGTATGGACCGGGGGTCCGTTACAGCCAAAAACATTCAGTACTTC | CASSMDRGSVTAKNIQYF
TRBJ2-2 | TRBD2 | TRBV19 | NA | TGTGCCAGTAGTATTGGGACTAGCGGGAGTATCCCCGGGGAGCTGTTTTTT | CASSIGTSGSIPGELFF
TRBJ2-1 | TRBD2 | TRBV10-2 | NA | TGCGCCAGCAGTCCTAGCGGGGGGTCCTACAATGAGCAGTTCTTC | CASSPSGGSYNEQFF
TRBJ2-3 | NA | TRBV27 | NA | TGTGCCAGCAGTTTCGGGGTAGTCGAGTCAGATACGCAGTATTTT | CASSFGVVESDTQYF
TRBJ2-7 | NA | TRBV7-2 | NA | TGTGCCAGCAGCCCCCTCCTTGGGCCAGCCGGGGACGAGCAGTACTTC | CASSPLLGPAGDEQYF
TRBJ2-3 | TRBD2 | TRBV5-1 | NA | TGCGCCAGCAGCAGCCTAGCGGGAGGGCCAGATACGCAGTATTTT | CASSSLAGGPDTQYF
TRBJ2-7 | NA | TRBV27 | NA | TGTGCCAGCAGTTTTTCTTCCCCAGCCTACGAGCAGTACTTC | CASSFSSPAYEQYF
TRBJ2-7 | TRBD1 | TRBV11-2 | NA | TGTGCCAGCAGGCGCACAGGGGACCTCTCCTACGAGCAGTACTTC | CASRRTGDLSYEQYF
TRBJ2-7 | TRBD2 | TRBV10-2 | NA | TGCGCCAGCAGAGGGACTAGCGGGAGTCTCGGCGAGCAGTACTTC | CASRGTSGSLGEQYF
TRBJ1-5 | TRBD1 | TRBV27 | NA | TGTGCCAGCAGCCGCCGGGACAGCTACAATCAGCCCCAGCATTTT | CASSRRDSYNQPQHF
TRBJ1-2 | NA | TRBV4-3 | NA | TGCGCCAGCAGCCAATCCCTCCAAGTCCGGTATGGCTACACCTTC | CASSQSLQVRYGYTF
TRBJ2-1 | TRBD2 | TRBV5-1 | NA | TGCGCCAGCAGCTTGGTAGCGGGGTCTCCGTTCTTC | CASSLVAGSPFF
TRBJ2-2 | NA | TRBV5-6 | NA | TGTGCCAGCAGCCTGCCACTAGTTCTAGGTAACGCCGGGGAGCTGTTTTTT | CASSLPLVLGNAGELFF
TRBJ2-5 | TRBD1 | TRBV5-3 | few | TGTGCCAGAAGCTCAGCACAGGGGGCCGGTGAGACCCAGTACTTC | CARSSAQGAGETQYF
TRBJ1-3 | NA | TRBV28 | NA | TGTGCCAGCAGTTTACAACAGCTCTCTGGAAACACCATATATTTT | CASSLQQLSGNTIYF
TRBJ1-1 | NA | TRBV4-3 | NA | TGCGCCAGCAGCCAAGATAGGGGTGAAACTCTGAACACTGAAGCTTTCTTT | CASSQDRGETLNTEAFF
TRBJ2-5 | TRBD2 | TRBV5-6 | NA | TGTGCCAGCAGCGCGACCAGGACTAGCGGGCGGCAGCAGACCCAGTACTTC | CASSATRTSGRQQTQYF
TRBJ2-2 | TRBD1 | TRBV2 | few | TGTGCCAGCAGTGAACCTTGGGGACAGGGTTCGCACACCGGGGAGCTGTTTTTT | CASSEPWGQGSHTGELFF
TRBJ2-5 | TRBD1 | TRBV6-5 | NA | TGTGCCAGCAGTTACTTCCGACAGGGGGGCCAAGAGACCCAGTACTTC | CASSYFRQGGQETQYF
TRBJ2-3 | TRBD1 | TRBV4-2 | NA | TGTGCCAGCAGCCAATGGACAGGGGGAGATACGCAGTATTTT | CASSQWTGGDTQYF
TRBJ2-1 | NA | TRBV29-1 | NA | TGCAGCGTTGAAAACCCAGGGCGCAATGAGCAGTTCTTC | CSVENPGRNEQFF
TRBJ2-1 | TRBD2 | TRBV7-2 | NA | TGTGCCAGCAGCTTCACTAGCGGAACAATCAATGAGCAGTTCTTC | CASSFTSGTINEQFF
TRBJ1-3 | TRBD1 | TRBV6-1 | NA | TGTGCCAGCAGTCTCGACAGGGATCGGAACACCATATATTTT | CASSLDRDRNTIYF
TRBJ2-7 | NA | TRBV4-3 | NA | TGCGCCAGCAGCCAAGATGTTGGGGGACAACTTAAGTACTTC | CASSQDVGGQLKYF
TRBJ2-7 | NA | TRBV28 | NA | TGTGCCAGCTACTCCCCGGCTAGGCGCTACGAGCAGTACTTC | CASYSPARRYEQYF
TRBJ2-1 | TRBD1 | TRBV9 | NA | TGTGCCAGCAGCGAAAGGACAGGGGCCTCCTACAATGAGCAGTTCTTC | CASSERTGASYNEQFF
TRBJ2-7 | TRBD2 | TRBV30 | NA | TGTGCCTGGAGTGAGGGGACTAGCGGACCATCACAATACGAGCAGTACTTC | CAWSEGTSGPSQYEQYF
TRBJ2-1 | TRBD1 | TRBV11-2 | NA | TGTGCCAGCAGACTTGGGGGACAGGGCTCCTACAATGAGCAGTTCTTC | CASRLGGQGSYNEQFF
TRBJ2-2 | NA | TRBV6-5 | few | TGTGCCAGCACCCCCCAAGAGTACACCGGGGAGCTGTTTTTT | CASTPQEYTGELFF
TRBJ2-2 | NA | TRBV4-3 | few | TGCGCCAGCAGCCAAGAAATGCTCCTCGCGGCCAACACCGGGGAGCTGTTTTTT | CASSQEMLLAANTGELFF
TRBJ1-2 | TRBD1 | TRBV5-1 | NA | TGCGCCAGCAGCGATGGCACAGGGGGCCGGGACTATGGCTACACCTTC | CASSDGTGGRDYGYTF
TRBJ2-5 | NA | TRBV11-3 | NA | TGTGCCAGCAGCTTCGCCCGGGATCCTAAAGAGACCCAGTACTTC | CASSFARDPKETQYF
TRBJ2-7 | NA | TRBV5-5 | NA | TGTGCCAGCAGCTTGGCCATAGGACGGACACTCTCCTACGAGCAGTACTTC | CASSLAIGRTLSYEQYF
TRBJ2-3 | NA | TRBV21-1 | NA | TGTGCCAGCAGCTCGCGGGGCCGGACCACCCCCACAGATACGCAGTATTTT | CASSSRGRTTPTDTQYF
TRBJ2-3 | TRBD2 | TRBV5-1 | NA | TGCGCCAGCAGCTCACTAGCGGGAGTCGGGACAGATACGCAGTATTTT | CASSSLAGVGTDTQYF
TRBJ1-1 | NA | TRBV19 | NA | TGTGCCAGTAGGAACAGGGCAATGGACACTGAAGCTTTCTTT | CASRNRAMDTEAFF
TRBJ1-1 | TRBD1 | TRBV30 | few | TGTGCCTGGAGTGGCGGGACAGGTGAAGCTTTCTTT | CAWSGGTGEAFF
TRBJ1-2 | NA | TRBV6-1 | few | TGTGCCAGCAGTGAAGGATCGGTTGGAGTCTATGGCTACACCTTC | CASSEGSVGVYGYTF
TRBJ2-4 | TRBD1 | TRBV28 | once | TGTGCCAGCAGTTCGGGGGGACAGGGGGCCGGGGCCAAAAACATTCAGTACTTC | CASSSGGQGAGAKNIQYF
TRBJ2-5 | TRBD2 | TRBV4-1 | NA | TGCGCCAGCAGCCGAGGTTTGACTAGCGGACAAGAGACCCAGTACTTC | CASSRGLTSGQETQYF
TRBJ1-1 | NA | TRBV27 | few | TGTGCCAGCAGTAACCAGCGGGACACTGAAGCTTTCTTT | CASSNQRDTEAFF
TRBJ2-7 | NA | TRBV6-6 | few | TGTGCCAGCAGTTACTCGCAGGTAGTCTACGAGCAGTACTTC | CASSYSQVVYEQYF
TRBJ2-1 | TRBD2 | TRBV5-1 | NA | TGCGCCAGCAGCTTAACTAGCGGGAGGGCCGGGCGGTTCTACAATGAGCAGTTCTTC | CASSLTSGRAGRFYNEQFF
TRBJ2-1 | TRBD2 | TRBV27 | NA | TGTGCCAGCAGTTCCCTTAGACTAGCGGGAGCCAACTGGAGTGAGCAGTTCTTC | CASSSLRLAGANWSEQFF
TRBJ1-5 | NA | TRBV10-2 | NA | TGCGCCAGCAGTTTGTCCTACAATCAGCCCCAGCATTTT | CASSLSYNQPQHF
TRBJ2-3 | TRBD2 | TRBV27 | once | TGTGCCAGCAGTTCCGGGACATGGGGACTAGCAGCGGATACGCAGTATTTT | CASSSGTWGLAADTQYF
TRBJ2-5 | NA | TRBV15 | NA | TGTGCCACCAGCAGACAGGGAGGAGAGACCCAGTACTTC | CATSRQGGETQYF
TRBJ1-5 | NA | TRBV7-2 | NA | TGTGCCAGCAGTTCCAACAGGGTAGGAGGGCCCCAGCATTTT | CASSSNRVGGPQHF
TRBJ1-3 | NA | TRBV4-3 | NA | TGCGCCAGCAGCCAAGTACCCGCAGGGGCTTTTGGAAACACCATATATTTT | CASSQVPAGAFGNTIYF
TRBJ2-1 | TRBD1 | TRBV9 | once | TGTGCCAGCAGCGTAGAGGGGACAGCCTACAATGAGCAGTTCTTC | CASSVEGTAYNEQFF
TRBJ1-6 | NA | TRBV7-6 | NA | TGTGCCAGCAGCCAACAGGGTTCGGCTTCACCCCTCCACTTT | CASSQQGSASPLHF